This T cell receptor beta chain originates from a study of blood T cell repertoires in COVID-19 (dated by TCRdb to the early 2020s). About the full investigation: Collaborator samples came from the United States, Italy and Spain and covered acute and convalescent phases of COVID-19. The prospective study material was composed of cDNA or gDNA derived from T cells, B-cell-depleted T cells, or PBMCs. Subjects who had been exposed to COVID-19, were actively infected with it, or had recovered from it provided the deeply sampled blood TCRbeta repertoires that made up the dataset. The repertoires were made available in a free public database intended to serve as a resource for research on the immune response to SARS-CoV-2. Samples were obtained from the ongoing ImmuneRACE study (first 160 participants) and from over 1,000 subjects provided by 6 global collaborators. Nearly every sample came with metadata listing a de-identified subject ID, COVID-19 status, age in years and sex. Where available, HLA class I and class II types were obtained from metadata supplied by the sample provider rather than from assay-based typing.

Overall results and qualifications from the work: The quantity of clinical and demographic metadata differed by source and by participant and was supplied without curation.

On this clone itself: The antigen it binds to is not known. A junction boundary mismatches the germline segment, possibly from a read error.

The collaborating institutions used their own protocols to collect whole blood in K2EDTA tubes. Collaborator samples were shipped for TCRbeta analysis as frozen whole blood, isolated PBMCs, or DNA extracted from either sample type. Sequences SGHAT (CDR1) and FQNNGV (CDR2) are obtained from the germline V gene. From the cysteine through the phenylalanine, the CDR3 covers 14 amino acids. Kept here is only the CDR3 DNA, which spans 42 bases and is read in frame from base 1. TCRbeta CDR3 regions were amplified from genomic DNA using the immunoSEQ Assay, a bias-controlled multiplex PCR. Turning to the authors' computational methods: Nucleated cell counts per sample were estimated from amplification of reference gene primers within the assay. Sequence reads were collapsed and filtered to measure the absolute abundance of every unique TCRbeta CDR3 rearrangement. For each sample, productive Simpson clonality was calculated as the square root of Simpson's diversity index across productive rearrangements. TCRdb carries this immuneACCESS record with in-frame sequences only. Its versions omit some clonotypes, under half of them owing to an unresolved V gene in the studies checked, with the rest unexplained. V, J and clone size are taken as reported in that table, and D and trimming were inferred from the DNA itself. A total of 250,000 to 300,000 clones appear in this sample, about 89% of them only once. Of the sample, under 15% is held by the ten largest clones.

Sequenced sample: peripheral blood. Here the chain combines TRBV11-2 and TRBJ1-6; a tentative D match to TRBD1 spans 6 bases. This TCR came from a woman aged 60-75 years with acute or convalescent COVID-19. Here the CDR3 is given as CASSVEDRTSPLHF. The bases are TGTGCCAGCAGCGTAGAGGACAGAACTTCACCCCTCCACTTT.